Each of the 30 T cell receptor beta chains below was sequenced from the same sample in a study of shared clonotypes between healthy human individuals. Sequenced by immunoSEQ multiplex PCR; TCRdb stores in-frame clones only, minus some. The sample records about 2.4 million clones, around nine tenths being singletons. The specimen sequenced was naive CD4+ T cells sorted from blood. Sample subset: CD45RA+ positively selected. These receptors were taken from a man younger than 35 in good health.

DNA for the CDR3: TGTGCCTGGAGTGTTCCCCGGGTAGCCTACGAGCAGTACTTC. Translating it yields CAWSVPRVAYEQYF. The rearrangement links TRBV30 to TRBJ2-7; D call uncertain. Germline V CDR1 and CDR2: GTSNPN, SVGIG (reference sequence). The CDR3 sequence is 14 residues long. V was pared by 0 bases and J by 2 bases, with 11 bases between.

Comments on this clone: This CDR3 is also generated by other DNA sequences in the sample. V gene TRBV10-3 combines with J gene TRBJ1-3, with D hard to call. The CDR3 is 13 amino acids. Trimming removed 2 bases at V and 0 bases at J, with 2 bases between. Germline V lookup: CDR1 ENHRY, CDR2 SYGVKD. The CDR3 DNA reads TGTGCCATCAGTGAGGACTCTGGAAACACCATATATTTT. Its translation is CAISEDSGNTIYF.

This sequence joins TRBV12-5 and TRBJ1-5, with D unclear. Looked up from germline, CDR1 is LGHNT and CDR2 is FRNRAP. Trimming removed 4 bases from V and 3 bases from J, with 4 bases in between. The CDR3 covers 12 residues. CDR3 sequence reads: CASGSHNQPQHF. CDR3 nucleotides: TGTGCTAGTGGTTCCCACAATCAGCCCCAGCATTTT.

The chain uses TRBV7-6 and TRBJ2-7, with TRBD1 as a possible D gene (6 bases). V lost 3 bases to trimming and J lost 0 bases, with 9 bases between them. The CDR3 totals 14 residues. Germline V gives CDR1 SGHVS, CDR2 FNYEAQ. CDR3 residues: CASSFSDSSYEQYF. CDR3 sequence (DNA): TGTGCCAGCAGCTTTTCGGACAGCTCCTACGAGCAGTACTTC.

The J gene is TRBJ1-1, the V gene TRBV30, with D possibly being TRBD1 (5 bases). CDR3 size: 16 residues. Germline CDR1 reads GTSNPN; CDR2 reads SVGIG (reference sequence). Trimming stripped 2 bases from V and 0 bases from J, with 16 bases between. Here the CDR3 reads CAWSYAVGVVNTEAFF. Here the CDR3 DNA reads TGTGCCTGGAGTTATGCGGTGGGGGTAGTGAACACTGAAGCTTTCTTT.

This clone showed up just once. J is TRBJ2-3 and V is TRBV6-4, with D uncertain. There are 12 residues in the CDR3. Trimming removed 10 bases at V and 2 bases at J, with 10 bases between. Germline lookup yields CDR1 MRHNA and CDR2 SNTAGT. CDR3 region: CATPTITDTQYF. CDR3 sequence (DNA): TGTGCCACCCCGACCATCACAGATACGCAGTATTTT.

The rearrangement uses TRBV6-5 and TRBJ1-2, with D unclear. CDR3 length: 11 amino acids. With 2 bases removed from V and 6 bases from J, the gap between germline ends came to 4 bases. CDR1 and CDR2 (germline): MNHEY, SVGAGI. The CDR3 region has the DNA TGTGCCAGCAGTTACAAGGATGGCTACACCTTC. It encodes CASSYKDGYTF.

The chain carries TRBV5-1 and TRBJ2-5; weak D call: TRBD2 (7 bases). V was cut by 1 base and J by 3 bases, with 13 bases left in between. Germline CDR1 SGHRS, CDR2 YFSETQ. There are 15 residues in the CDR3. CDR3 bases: TGCGCCAGCAGCTTGAGTGCGGGGGCAGAAGAGACCCAGTACTTC. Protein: CASSLSAGAEETQYF.

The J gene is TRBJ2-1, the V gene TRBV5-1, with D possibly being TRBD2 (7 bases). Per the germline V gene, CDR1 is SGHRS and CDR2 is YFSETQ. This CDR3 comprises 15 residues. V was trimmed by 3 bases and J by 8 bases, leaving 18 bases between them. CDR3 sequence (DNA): TGCGCCAGCAGCTATCAGGGGAGGGGTATCGATGAGCAGTTCTTC. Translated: CASSYQGRGIDEQFF. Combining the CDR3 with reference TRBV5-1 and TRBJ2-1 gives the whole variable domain KAGVTQTPRYLIKTRGQQVTLSCSPISGHRSVSWYQQTPGQGLQFLFEYFSETQRNKGNFPGRFSGRQFSNSRSEMNVSTLELGDSALYLCASSYQGRGIDEQFFGPGTRLTVL.

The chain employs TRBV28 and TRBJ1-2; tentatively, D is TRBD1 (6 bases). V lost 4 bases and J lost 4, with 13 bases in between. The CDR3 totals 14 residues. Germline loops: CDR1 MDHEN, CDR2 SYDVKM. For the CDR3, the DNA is TGTGCCAGCAGTTCCCACAGGGTTCCCTATGGCTACACCTTC. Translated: CASSSHRVPYGYTF.

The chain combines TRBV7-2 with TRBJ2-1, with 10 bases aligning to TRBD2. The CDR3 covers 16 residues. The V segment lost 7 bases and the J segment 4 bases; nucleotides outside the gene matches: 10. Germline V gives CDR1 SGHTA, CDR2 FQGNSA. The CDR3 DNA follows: TGTGCCAGCATCTCGGAGATTAGCGGGAGGTACAATGAGCAGTTCTTC. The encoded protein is CASISEISGRYNEQFF.

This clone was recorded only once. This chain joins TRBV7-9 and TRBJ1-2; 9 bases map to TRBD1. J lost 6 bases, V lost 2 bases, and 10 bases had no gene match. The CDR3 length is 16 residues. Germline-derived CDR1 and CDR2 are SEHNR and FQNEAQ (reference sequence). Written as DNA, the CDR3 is TGTGCCAGCAGCTTAAGGAGTTGGACAGGGGAGGATGGCTACACCTTC. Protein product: CASSLRSWTGEDGYTF.

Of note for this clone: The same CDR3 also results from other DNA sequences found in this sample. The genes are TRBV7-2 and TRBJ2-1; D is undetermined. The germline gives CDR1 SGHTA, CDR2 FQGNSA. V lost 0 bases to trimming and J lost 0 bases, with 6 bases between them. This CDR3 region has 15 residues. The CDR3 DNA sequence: TGTGCCAGCAGCTTAGCAGCAGGCTCCTACAATGAGCAGTTCTTC. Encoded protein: CASSLAAGSYNEQFF.

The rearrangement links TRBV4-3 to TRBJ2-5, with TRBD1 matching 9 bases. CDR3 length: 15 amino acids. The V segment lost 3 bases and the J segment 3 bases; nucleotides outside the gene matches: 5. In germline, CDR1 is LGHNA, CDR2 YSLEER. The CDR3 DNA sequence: TGCGCCAGCAGCCAGCAACAGGGGGCAAAAGAGACCCAGTACTTC. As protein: CASSQQQGAKETQYF.

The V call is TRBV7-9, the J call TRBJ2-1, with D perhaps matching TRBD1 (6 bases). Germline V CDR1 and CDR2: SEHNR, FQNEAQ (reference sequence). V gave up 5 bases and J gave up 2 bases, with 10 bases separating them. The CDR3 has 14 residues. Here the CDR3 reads CASSARTAYNEQFF. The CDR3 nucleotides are TGTGCCAGCAGCGCCCGGACAGCCTACAATGAGCAGTTCTTC.

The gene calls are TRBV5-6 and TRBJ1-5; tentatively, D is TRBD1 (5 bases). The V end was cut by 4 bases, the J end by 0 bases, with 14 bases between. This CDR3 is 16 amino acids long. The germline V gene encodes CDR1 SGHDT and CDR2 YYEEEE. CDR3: CASSRAGRGSNQPQHF. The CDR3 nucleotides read TGTGCCAGCAGCCGGGCAGGGAGGGGTAGCAATCAGCCCCAGCATTTT.

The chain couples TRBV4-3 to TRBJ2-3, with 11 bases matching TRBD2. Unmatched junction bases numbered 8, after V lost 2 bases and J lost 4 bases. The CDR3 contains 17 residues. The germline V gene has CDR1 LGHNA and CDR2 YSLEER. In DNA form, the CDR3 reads TGCGCCAGCAGCCAAATACTAGCGGGAGCTTTCCCAGATACGCAGTATTTT. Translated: CASSQILAGAFPDTQYF.

The CDR3 protein is CASSADRGSYNEQFF. The CDR3 nucleotides read TGTGCCAGCAGTGCCGACAGGGGTTCCTACAATGAGCAGTTCTTC. This sequence joins TRBV27 and TRBJ2-1, with 8 bases lining up with TRBD1. The CDR3 spans 15 residues. V dropped 5 bases and J dropped 1; count of bases not matched to a gene: 4. Germline assignment: CDR1 MNHEY and CDR2 SMNVEV (reference sequence).

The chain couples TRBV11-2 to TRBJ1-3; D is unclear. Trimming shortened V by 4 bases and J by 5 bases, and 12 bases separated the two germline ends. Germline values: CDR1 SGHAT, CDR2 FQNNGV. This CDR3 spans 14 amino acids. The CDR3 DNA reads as TGTGCCAGCAGCTCTCCTGCGAACCGAAACACCATATATTTT. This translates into CASSSPANRNTIYF.

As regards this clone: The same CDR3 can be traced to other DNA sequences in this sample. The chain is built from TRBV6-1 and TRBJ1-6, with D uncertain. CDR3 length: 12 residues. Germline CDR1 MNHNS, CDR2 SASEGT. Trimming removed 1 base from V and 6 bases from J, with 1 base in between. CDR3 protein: CASSEGNSPLHF. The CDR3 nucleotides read TGTGCCAGCAGTGAAGGTAATTCACCCCTCCACTTT.

The CDR3 is CASSSSVHGYTF. Here the CDR3 DNA reads TGTGCCAGCAGCTCCTCGGTCCATGGCTACACCTTC. The chain uses TRBV7-9 and TRBJ1-2; D call uncertain. Germline CDR1 is SEHNR and CDR2 is FQNEAQ (reference sequence). V gave up 4 bases and J gave up 6 bases, with 9 bases separating them. This CDR3 is built from 12 residues.

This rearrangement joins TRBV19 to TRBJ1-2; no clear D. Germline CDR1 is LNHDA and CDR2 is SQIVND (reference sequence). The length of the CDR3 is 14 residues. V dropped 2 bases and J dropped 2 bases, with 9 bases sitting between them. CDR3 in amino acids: CASSIIAANYGYTF. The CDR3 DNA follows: TGTGCCAGTAGTATAATCGCCGCGAACTATGGCTACACCTTC.

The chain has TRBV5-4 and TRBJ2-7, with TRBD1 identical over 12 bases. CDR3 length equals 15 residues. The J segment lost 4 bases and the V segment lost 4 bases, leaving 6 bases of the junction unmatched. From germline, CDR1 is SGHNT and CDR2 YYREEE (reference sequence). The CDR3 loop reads CASSEGQGAFYEQYF. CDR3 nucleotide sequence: TGTGCCAGCAGCGAGGGACAGGGGGCGTTTTACGAGCAGTACTTC.

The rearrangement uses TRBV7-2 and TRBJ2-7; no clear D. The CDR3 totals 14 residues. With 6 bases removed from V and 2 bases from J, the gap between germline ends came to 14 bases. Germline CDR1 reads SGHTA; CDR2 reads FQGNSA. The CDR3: CASSPGSLTYEQYF. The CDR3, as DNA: TGTGCCAGCAGTCCCGGATCCCTCACCTACGAGCAGTACTTC.

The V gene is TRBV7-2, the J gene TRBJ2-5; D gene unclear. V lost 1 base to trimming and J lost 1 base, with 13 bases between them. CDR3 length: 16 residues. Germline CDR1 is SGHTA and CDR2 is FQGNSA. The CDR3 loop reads CASSLDEWASQETQYF. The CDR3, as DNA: TGTGCCAGCAGCTTAGACGAATGGGCATCCCAAGAGACCCAGTACTTC.

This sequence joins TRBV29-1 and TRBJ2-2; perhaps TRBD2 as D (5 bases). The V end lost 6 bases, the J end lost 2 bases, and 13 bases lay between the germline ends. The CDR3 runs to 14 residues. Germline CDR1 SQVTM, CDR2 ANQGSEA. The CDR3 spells CSVSWTSNTGELFF. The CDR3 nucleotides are TGCAGCGTATCCTGGACTTCCAACACCGGGGAGCTGTTTTTT.

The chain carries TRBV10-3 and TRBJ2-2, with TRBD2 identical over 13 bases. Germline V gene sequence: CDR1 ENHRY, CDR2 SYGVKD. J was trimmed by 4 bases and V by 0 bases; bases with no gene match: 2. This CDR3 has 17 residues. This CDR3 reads CAISESGLAGRTGELFF. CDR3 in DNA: TGTGCCATCAGTGAGTCGGGACTAGCGGGACGCACCGGGGAGCTGTTTTTT.

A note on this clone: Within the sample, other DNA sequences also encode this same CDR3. The CDR3 DNA is TGTGCCAGCAGCTCCGGGGTAAACTCTGGAAACACCATATATTTT. Residues: CASSSGVNSGNTIYF. The rearrangement links TRBV5-6 to TRBJ1-3; D remains unclear. Deletions cut 3 bases from V and 0 bases from J, with 10 bases between. The CDR3 totals 15 residues. Per the germline V gene, CDR1 is SGHDT and CDR2 is YYEEEE.

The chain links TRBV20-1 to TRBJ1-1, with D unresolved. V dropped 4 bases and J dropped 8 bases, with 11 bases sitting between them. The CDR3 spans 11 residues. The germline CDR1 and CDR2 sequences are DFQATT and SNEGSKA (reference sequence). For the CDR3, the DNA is TGCAGTGCTATGGACGGCTGGGAAGCTTTCTTT. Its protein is CSAMDGWEAFF.

DNA of the CDR3: TGTGCCAGCAGTGAAGCCCAGGGGGCTTCGGTTAATTCACCCCTCCACTTT. It encodes CASSEAQGASVNSPLHF. The V and J genes are TRBV2 and TRBJ1-6, with TRBD1 matching over 8 bases. The J segment lost 6 bases and the V segment lost 0 bases, leaving 7 bases of the junction unmatched. CDR1 and CDR2 from the germline V gene are SNHLY and FYNNEI. The CDR3 contains 17 residues. Combining the CDR3 with reference TRBV2 and TRBJ1-6 gives the whole variable domain EPEVTQTPSHQVTQMGQEVILRCVPISNHLYFYWYRQILGQKVEFLVSFYNNEISEKSEIFDDQFSVERPDGSNFTLKIRSTKLEDSAMYFCASSEAQGASVNSPLHFGNGTRLTVT.